Given below is one T cell receptor beta chain in context. The sample originates from a study of blood T cell repertoires in COVID-19. The CDR3 length is 15 residues. V lost 0 bases to trimming and J lost 10 bases, with 15 bases between them. CDR1 PRHDT and CDR2 FYEKMQ come from the germline V gene (reference sequence). Some clones are missing from TCRdb's copy, which holds only in-frame ones; the method was immunoSEQ multiplex PCR. Of almost 55,000 clones listed, 70% to 90% are singletons. The receptor comes from a human donor in a cohort sampled during active COVID-19. V and J are TRBV13 and TRBJ1-4; possibly TRBD1 for D (5 bases). Sequencing used peripheral blood. Written as DNA, the CDR3 is TGTGCCAGCAGCTTAGGGGAAGGCGGGGGAACAAAACTGTTTTTT. Its translation is CASSLGEGGGTKLFF. The full variable domain, in which reference TRBV13 and TRBJ1-4 provide the parts outside the CDR3, is AAGVIQSPRHLIKEKRETATLKCYPIPRHDTVYWYQQGPGQDPQFLISFYEKMQSDKGSIPDRFSAQQFSDYHSELNMSSLELGDSALYFCASSLGEGGGTKLFFGSGTQLSVL.